This T cell receptor beta chain was profiled in a study of blood T cell repertoires in COVID-19. The assay was immunoSEQ multiplex PCR, and TCRdb's table has in-frame clones only and misses some. The sample gives fewer than 95,000 clones, around 90% of which show up once; 0.65% to 0.9% is in the top ten. The CDR3 runs to 13 residues. V was clipped by 0 bases and J by 3 bases, with 6 bases between them. Germline assignment: CDR1 LNHDA and CDR2 SQIVND (reference sequence). The rearrangement joins TRBV19 to TRBJ2-7; weak D call: TRBD1 (6 bases). The sequence was collected from a woman of 80 years or more with acute or convalescent COVID-19. Sequencing used peripheral blood. The CDR3 loop reads CASSIEGGYEQYF. CDR3 bases: TGTGCCAGTAGTATAGAAGGGGGCTACGAGCAGTACTTC.